This TCR beta chain originates from a study of blood T cell repertoires in COVID-19. Background on the study: The United States, Italy and Spain were the sources of the acute and convalescent COVID-19 samples. Sources were T cells, B-cell-depleted T cells, or PBMCs; the material itself was cDNA or gDNA.

Participants' reported clinical history set cohort assignment. Assay used: immunoSEQ multiplex PCR; TCRdb lists only in-frame clones, some missing. The repertoire consists of 150,000 to 200,000 clones, with roughly four fifths occurring once and the leading ten covering approximately 9.9%. Trimming cost V 10 bases and J 1 base, with 17 bases left between them. CDR3 length: 14 residues. The V gene's germline CDR1 is ENHRY and CDR2 SYGVKD. The chain carries TRBV10-3 and TRBJ2-7; D remains ambiguous. Sequenced material: PBMCs or T cells enriched from blood (not recorded which). The sequence derives from a man aged 45-65 years who had recovered from COVID-19. As DNA, the CDR3 is TGTGCCACCTCCGTAAGTGCAGGTTCCTACGAGCAGTACTTC. As protein: CATSVSAGSYEQYF.